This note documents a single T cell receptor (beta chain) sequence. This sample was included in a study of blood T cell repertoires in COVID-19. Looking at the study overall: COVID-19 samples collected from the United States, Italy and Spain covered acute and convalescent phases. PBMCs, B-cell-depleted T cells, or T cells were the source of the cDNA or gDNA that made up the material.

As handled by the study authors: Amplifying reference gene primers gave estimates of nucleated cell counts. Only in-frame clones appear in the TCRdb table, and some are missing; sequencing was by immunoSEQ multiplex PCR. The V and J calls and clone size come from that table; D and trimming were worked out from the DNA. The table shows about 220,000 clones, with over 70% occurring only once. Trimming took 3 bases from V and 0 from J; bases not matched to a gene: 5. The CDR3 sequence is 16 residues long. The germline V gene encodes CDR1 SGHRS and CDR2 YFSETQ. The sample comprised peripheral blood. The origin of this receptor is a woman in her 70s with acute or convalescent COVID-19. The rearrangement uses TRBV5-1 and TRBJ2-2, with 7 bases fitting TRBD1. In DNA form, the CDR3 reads TGCGCCAGCAGCTACGGACAGGCCACGAACACCGGGGAGCTGTTTTTT. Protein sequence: CASSYGQATNTGELFF.